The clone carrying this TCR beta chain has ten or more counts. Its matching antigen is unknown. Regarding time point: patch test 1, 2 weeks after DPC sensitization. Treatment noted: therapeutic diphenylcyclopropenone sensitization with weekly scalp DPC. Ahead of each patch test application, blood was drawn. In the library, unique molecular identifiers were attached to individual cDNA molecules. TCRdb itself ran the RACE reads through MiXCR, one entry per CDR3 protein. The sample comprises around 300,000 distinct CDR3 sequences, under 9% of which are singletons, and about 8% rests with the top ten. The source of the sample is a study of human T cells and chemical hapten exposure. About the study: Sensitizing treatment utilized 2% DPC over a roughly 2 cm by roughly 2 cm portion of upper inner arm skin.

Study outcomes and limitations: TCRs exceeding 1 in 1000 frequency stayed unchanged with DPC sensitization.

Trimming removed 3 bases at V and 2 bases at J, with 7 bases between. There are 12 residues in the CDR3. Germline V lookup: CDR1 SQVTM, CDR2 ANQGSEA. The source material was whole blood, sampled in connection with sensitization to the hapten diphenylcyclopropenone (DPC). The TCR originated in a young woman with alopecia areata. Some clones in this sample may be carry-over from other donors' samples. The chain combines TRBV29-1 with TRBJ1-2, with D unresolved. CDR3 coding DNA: TGCAGCGTTGACCGTGAGAACTATGGCTACACCTTC. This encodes CSVDRENYGYTF.